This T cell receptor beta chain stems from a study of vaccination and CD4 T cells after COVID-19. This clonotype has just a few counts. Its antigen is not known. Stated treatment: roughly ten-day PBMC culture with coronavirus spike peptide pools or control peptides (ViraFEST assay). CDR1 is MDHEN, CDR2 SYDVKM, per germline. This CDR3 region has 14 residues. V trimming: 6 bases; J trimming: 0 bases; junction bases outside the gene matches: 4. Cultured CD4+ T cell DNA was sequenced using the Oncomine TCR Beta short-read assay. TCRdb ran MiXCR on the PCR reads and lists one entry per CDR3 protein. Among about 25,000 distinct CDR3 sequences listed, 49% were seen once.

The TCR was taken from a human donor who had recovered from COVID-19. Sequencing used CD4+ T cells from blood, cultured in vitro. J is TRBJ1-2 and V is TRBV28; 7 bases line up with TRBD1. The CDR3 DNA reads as TGTGCCAGCAGCCGGACAGGACCTAACTATGGCTACACCTTC. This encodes CASSRTGPNYGYTF.